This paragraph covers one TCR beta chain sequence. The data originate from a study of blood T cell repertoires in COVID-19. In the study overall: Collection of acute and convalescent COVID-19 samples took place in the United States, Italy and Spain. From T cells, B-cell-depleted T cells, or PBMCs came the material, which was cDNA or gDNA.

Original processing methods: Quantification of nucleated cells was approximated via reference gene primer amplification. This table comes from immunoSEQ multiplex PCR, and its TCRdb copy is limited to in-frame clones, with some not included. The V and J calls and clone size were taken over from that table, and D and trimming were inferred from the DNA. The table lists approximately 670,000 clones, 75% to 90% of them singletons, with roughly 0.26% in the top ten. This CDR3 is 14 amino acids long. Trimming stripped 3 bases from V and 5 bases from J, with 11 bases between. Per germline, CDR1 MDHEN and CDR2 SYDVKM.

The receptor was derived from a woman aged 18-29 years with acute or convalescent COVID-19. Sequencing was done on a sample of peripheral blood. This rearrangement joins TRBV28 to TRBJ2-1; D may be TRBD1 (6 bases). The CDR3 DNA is TGTGCCAGCAGTTTGGCGACAGGAGACAATGAGCAGTTCTTC. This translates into CASSLATGDNEQFF.